The 27 T cell receptor beta chains below were found in one sample sequenced in a study of cytomegalovirus exposure and HLA in healthy donors. PCR primers comprised 60 Vbeta and 13 Jbeta primers. Assay used: immunoSEQ multiplex PCR; TCRdb lists only in-frame clones, some missing. The sample carries roughly 150,000 clones, around 78% recorded once. The sample taken for sequencing was PBMCs. All receptors derive from a young woman in good health and CMV-seronegative.

This chain connects TRBV19 to TRBJ2-1, with 8 bases matching TRBD1. Unmatched junction bases numbered 1, after V lost 1 base and J lost 5 bases. Germline loops: CDR1 LNHDA, CDR2 SQIVND (reference sequence). The CDR3 runs to 14 residues. CDR3 in amino acids: CASSIGRGHNEQFF. The CDR3 DNA is TGTGCCAGTAGTATAGGCAGGGGGCACAATGAGCAGTTCTTC.

The chain joins TRBV19 to TRBJ2-4; 10 bases align to TRBD2. The V gene's germline CDR1 is LNHDA and CDR2 SQIVND (reference sequence). This CDR3 is 20 amino acids long. The trim removed 0 bases at V and 1 base at J, leaving 12 bases unmatched. In DNA form, the CDR3 reads TGTGCCAGTAGTATAGATCGGTCTAGCGGGAGTCTATCGGCCAAAAACATTCAGTACTTC. It is translated as CASSIDRSSGSLSAKNIQYF.

This clone appeared a single time. The gene calls are TRBV4-1 and TRBJ2-2, with TRBD1 matching 7 bases. Germline V gene lookup returns CDR1 MGHRA and CDR2 YSYEKL. CDR3 length equals 16 residues. V was clipped by 1 base and J by 7 bases; unmatched bases: 9. The CDR3 spells CASSQVTGARGGELFF. The CDR3 coding sequence is TGCGCCAGCAGCCAAGTAACAGGGGCGCGTGGCGGGGAGCTGTTTTTT.

The chain has TRBV5-5 and TRBJ1-4; D unclear. The length of the CDR3 is 13 residues. The germline V gene has CDR1 SGHKS and CDR2 YYEKEE (reference sequence). The ends were cut back, 2 bases at V and 5 bases at J, with 7 bases in the middle. CDR3 residues: CASSLRENEKLFF. The CDR3 nucleotides read TGTGCCAGCAGCTTACGGGAAAATGAAAAACTGTTTTTT.

The chain employs TRBV14 and TRBJ2-6, with 8 bases matching TRBD1. Germline lookup yields CDR1 SGHDN and CDR2 FVKESK. V trimming: 1 base; J trimming: 0 bases; junction bases outside the gene matches: 11. This CDR3 is built from 20 residues. The CDR3, as DNA: TGTGCCAGCAGCCAAGCCTGGACAGGGCTCATTAGCTCTGGGGCCAACGTCCTGACTTTC. Its translation is CASSQAWTGLISSGANVLTF.

The J gene is TRBJ2-2, the V gene TRBV29-1, with TRBD1 as a possible D gene (5 bases). The germline V gene encodes CDR1 SQVTM and CDR2 ANQGSEA. The CDR3 runs 12 residues. Trimming took 7 bases from V and 2 from J, leaving 8 bases between them. The CDR3 spells CSGGRNTGELFF. CDR3 nucleotide sequence: TGCAGCGGGGGCAGAAACACCGGGGAGCTGTTTTTT.

The chain is built from TRBV6-1 and TRBJ1-2; a possible D gene is TRBD1 (6 bases). With 0 bases removed from V and 1 base from J, the gap between germline ends came to 12 bases. Germline V gene data show CDR1 as MNHNS and CDR2 as SASEGT. This CDR3 is built from 16 residues. The CDR3 region has the DNA TGTGCCAGCAGTGAAGCGCAAGGACAGAGTAACTATGGCTACACCTTC. The encoded protein is CASSEAQGQSNYGYTF.

V usage is TRBV7-8 and J usage is TRBJ1-1; 9 bases agree with TRBD1. The germline gives CDR1 SGHVS, CDR2 FQNEAQ. The CDR3 extends over 15 amino acids. The junction had 7 bases not matched to a gene; V was cut back by 5 bases and J by 3 bases. In DNA form, the CDR3 reads TGTGCCAGCAGCCACATGGGACAGGGTGACACTGAAGCTTTCTTT. Amino acids: CASSHMGQGDTEAFF.

J is TRBJ1-2 and V is TRBV18; D is possibly TRBD1 (6 bases). This CDR3 is 15 amino acids long. Trimming left V 1 base short and J 5 bases short, with 14 bases between. The germline V gene has CDR1 KGHSH and CDR2 LQKENI. The CDR3 DNA sequence: TGTGCCAGCTCACCACGGGACCAGGGGATATATGGCTACACCTTC. This gives the protein CASSPRDQGIYGYTF.

This clone was seen just once. V is TRBV9 and J is TRBJ2-5; 9 bases fit TRBD2. CDR3 length equals 15 residues. Unmatched junction bases numbered 6, after V lost 3 bases and J lost 3 bases. From germline, CDR1 is SGDLS and CDR2 YYNGEE. CDR3 protein: CASSGTLAGEETQYF. The DNA of the CDR3 is TGTGCCAGCAGCGGTACTTTAGCGGGGGAAGAGACCCAGTACTTC. Full variable domain (outside the CDR3, taken from reference TRBV9 and TRBJ2-5): DSGVTQTPKHLITATGQRVTLRCSPRSGDLSVYWYQQSLDQGLQFLIQYYNGEERAKGNILERFSAQQFPDLHSELNLSSLELGDSALYFCASSGTLAGEETQYFGPGTRLLVL.

The chain has TRBV27 and TRBJ1-2; a weak D match, TRBD1 (6 bases). CDR1 and CDR2 (germline): MNHEY, SMNVEV (reference sequence). CDR3 size: 16 residues. Trimming cost V 8 bases and J 6 bases, with 25 bases left between them. The CDR3 nucleotides read TGTGCCAGCGGAGACTTGACAGGATTCCTCTCCCATGGCTACACCTTC. Its protein is CASGDLTGFLSHGYTF.

The chain is built from TRBV21-1 and TRBJ2-3; TRBD1 reflects the table's D call only, with no check against the DNA. TRBV21-1 is a recognized pseudogene. The CDR3 sequence is 17 residues long. DNA for the CDR3: TGTGCCTACCCCAAGATAGTAGGGTGCAGGGCCCCAGATACGCAGTATTTT. This sequence encodes CAYPKIVGCRAPDTQYF.

The chain has TRBV10-3 and TRBJ2-3, with 7 bases that match TRBD2. The germline CDR1 and CDR2 sequences are ENHRY and SYGVKD. V was clipped by 6 bases and J by 7 bases; unmatched bases: 10. The CDR3 consists of 14 residues. The CDR3 protein is CAIRGLTNQNTQYF. CDR3 coding DNA: TGTGCCATCAGGGGACTAACTAATCAGAATACGCAGTATTTT.

The chain combines TRBV2 with TRBJ1-3, with 8 bases fitting TRBD1. The CDR3 loop spans 17 amino acids. V was clipped by 4 bases and J by 5 bases; unmatched bases: 13. Germline CDR1 reads SNHLY; CDR2 reads FYNNEI. The CDR3 DNA follows: TGTGCCAGCAGTGCCCAGGGGGCAACTTGGGCCCGAAACACCATATATTTT. Amino acid sequence: CASSAQGATWARNTIYF.

This chain uses TRBV4-3 with TRBJ1-4; 7 positions agree with TRBD1. The CDR3 length is 15 residues. CDR1 is LGHNA and CDR2 is YSLEER in the germline V gene. V was pared by 1 base and J by 7 bases, with 6 bases of the junction left unmatched. In DNA form, the CDR3 reads TGCGCCAGCAGCCAAGGCGACAGGGATTCTGAAAAACTGTTTTTT. Its protein is CASSQGDRDSEKLFF.

V and J are TRBV9 and TRBJ2-3; TRBD2 aligns across 7 bases. This CDR3 region has 16 residues. Looked up from germline, CDR1 is SGDLS and CDR2 is YYNGEE. The ends lost 2 bases at V and 4 bases at J; junction bases unmatched: 10. CDR3 sequence reads: CASSVPAGVFSDTQYF. CDR3 in DNA: TGTGCCAGCAGCGTGCCGGCGGGAGTTTTCTCAGATACGCAGTATTTT.

The genes are TRBV9 and TRBJ2-1, with TRBD1 identical over 10 bases. Trimming cost V 2 bases and J 3 bases; bases outside gene matches: 2. Germline values: CDR1 SGDLS, CDR2 YYNGEE. CDR3 size: 15 residues. The CDR3 region has the DNA TGTGCCAGCAGCGTTAGGGACAGGGGCTACAATGAGCAGTTCTTC. Its protein is CASSVRDRGYNEQFF.

The chain links TRBV5-1 to TRBJ1-1; the match to TRBD1 covers 9 bases. The CDR3 covers 17 residues. Unmatched junction bases numbered 6, after V lost 0 bases and J lost 0 bases. CDR1 is SGHRS and CDR2 is YFSETQ in the germline V gene. The DNA of the CDR3 is TGCGCCAGCAGCTTGGAGGGACAGGGTACCATGAACACTGAAGCTTTCTTT. It yields the protein CASSLEGQGTMNTEAFF.

The J gene is TRBJ1-5, the V gene TRBV18; D is unresolved. The length of the CDR3 is 14 residues. Germline values: CDR1 KGHSH, CDR2 LQKENI. The V and J ends lost 1 base and 6 bases respectively, with 10 bases between them. CDR3 residues: CASSPQRSVQPQHF. The CDR3 coding sequence is TGTGCCAGCTCACCACAACGATCGGTTCAGCCCCAGCATTTT.

The genes are TRBV6-1 and TRBJ1-2; 9 nucleotides align to TRBD1. The V and J ends lost 5 bases and 2 bases, in that order; junction bases with no gene match: 3. This CDR3 is built from 14 residues. Germline values: CDR1 MNHNS, CDR2 SASEGT. This chain's CDR3 is CASSLGTGNYGYTF. The CDR3 DNA is TGTGCCAGCAGTCTAGGGACAGGGAACTATGGCTACACCTTC.

The rearrangement joins TRBV12-1 to TRBJ2-7; TRBD1 is taken as the D call from the table, unchecked against the DNA. TRBV12-1 is marked as a pseudogene. The CDR3 extends over 15 amino acids. CDR3 in amino acids: CASSPPQELDYEQYF. DNA for the CDR3: TGTGCCAGCAGTCCCCCCCAGGAATTAGACTACGAGCAGTACTTC.

The J gene is TRBJ1-3, the V gene TRBV11-3; D possibly corresponds to TRBD1 (6 bases). V gave up 5 bases and J gave up 8 bases, with 13 bases separating them. Germline V gives CDR1 SGHNT, CDR2 YENEEA. The length of the CDR3 is 13 residues. CDR3 sequence (DNA): TGTGCCAGCAGCCTGGGGACATTGTACACCATATATTTT. It translates to CASSLGTLYTIYF.

This chain uses TRBV7-2 with TRBJ1-1; possibly TRBD1 for D (5 bases). V lost 3 bases and J 10 bases, leaving 12 bases between the germline ends. Per the germline V gene, CDR1 is SGHTA and CDR2 is FQGNSA. This CDR3 spans 12 amino acids. In DNA form, the CDR3 reads TGTGCCAGCAGCTTTTTGGGGGGGGTAGCTTTCTTT. Translating it yields CASSFLGGVAFF.

This clone was seen only once. The chain joins TRBV28 to TRBJ1-6, with D hard to call. Germline loops: CDR1 MDHEN, CDR2 SYDVKM. V lost 9 bases and J lost 9, with 15 bases in between. The CDR3 runs to 13 residues. The CDR3 nucleotides read TGTGCCAGTGAATCTCCGGGTATTTCACCCCTCCACTTT. Its translation is CASESPGISPLHF.

The chain uses TRBV6-6 and TRBJ2-7; D not certain. Trimming left V 6 bases short and J 2 bases short, with 11 bases between. The germline gives CDR1 MNHNY, CDR2 SVGAGI (reference sequence). The CDR3 totals 13 residues. The CDR3 sequence is CASRAEVTYEQYF. CDR3 DNA sequence: TGTGCCAGCAGGGCAGAAGTAACCTACGAGCAGTACTTC.

The genes are TRBV7-8 and TRBJ2-4; 12 positions agree with TRBD2. This CDR3 contains 17 residues. The germline V gene has CDR1 SGHVS and CDR2 FQNEAQ. V trimming: 0 bases; J trimming: 12 bases; junction bases outside the gene matches: 12. DNA for the CDR3: TGTGCCAGCAGCTTAGCCCCTAGCGGGAGGGCCACGGACAGTCAGTACTTC. Translation gives CASSLAPSGRATDSQYF.

This clone was seen only once. The chain is built from TRBV7-2 and TRBJ2-1; unclear D gene. This CDR3 contains 15 residues. The germline CDR1 and CDR2 sequences are SGHTA and FQGNSA. V lost 2 bases to trimming and J lost 2 bases, with 10 bases between them. CDR3 residues: CASSLLGSTYNEQFF. The CDR3, as DNA: TGTGCCAGCAGCTTATTGGGCAGTACCTACAATGAGCAGTTCTTC. The variable domain in full, with the rest retrieved from reference TRBV7-2 and TRBJ2-1, is GAGVSQSPSNKVTEKGKDVELRCDPISGHTALYWYRQSLGQGLEFLIYFQGNSAPDKSGLPSDRFSAERTGGSVSTLTIQRTQQEDSAVYLCASSLLGSTYNEQFFGPGTRLTVL.